This T cell receptor (beta chain) was captured in a study of blood T cell repertoires in COVID-19. About the research overall: Samples taken during acute and convalescent COVID-19 were collected in the United States, Italy and Spain. PBMCs, B-cell-depleted T cells, or T cells were the source of the cDNA or gDNA that made up the material.

Source study methods: Estimation of nucleated cell counts relied on the amplification of reference gene primers. Data came from immunoSEQ multiplex PCR; TCRdb stores just in-frame clones and leaves some out. For V, J and clone size, that table is used; D and trimming come from the DNA. The table shows roughly 30,000 clones, with around 73% occurring only once. The CDR3 is 14 amino acids. Trimming left V 3 bases short and J 0 bases short, with 11 bases between. From germline, CDR1 is GTSNPN and CDR2 SVGIG (reference sequence). This chain connects TRBV30 to TRBJ1-1; D is perhaps TRBD1 (6 bases). The sequenced material came from peripheral blood. The receptor comes from a woman aged 55-69 years with acute or convalescent COVID-19. CDR3 sequence reads: CAWRAQGMNTEAFF. Here the CDR3 DNA reads TGTGCCTGGAGGGCCCAGGGGATGAACACTGAAGCTTTCTTT.